This T cell receptor beta chain originates from a study of blood T cell repertoires in COVID-19. Unmatched junction bases numbered 12, after V lost 6 bases and J lost 7 bases. The CDR3 length is 15 residues. Germline CDR1 reads MNHEY; CDR2 reads SVGEGT. Original data processing: The authors estimated nucleated cell counts from reference gene primer amplification. TCRdb keeps only in-frame clones here, not all; method: immunoSEQ multiplex PCR. The V and J calls and the clone size are those of that table, but D and trimming were determined from the DNA. Altogether about 180,000 clones are present, approximately 80% being singletons, with the ten largest covering approximately 7%.

The material sequenced was peripheral blood. The TCR was taken from a human donor in a cohort sampled during active COVID-19. The V and J genes are TRBV6-2 or TRBV6-3 and TRBJ1-2, with TRBD1 matching 9 bases. The CDR3 DNA is TGTGCCAGCAGCCTCCCGACAGGGGGGAGAGGTGGCTACACCTTC. It encodes CASSLPTGGRGGYTF.